This TCR beta chain comes out of a study of Tregs in tolerant kidney transplant recipients. The repertoire was sequenced with immunoSEQ multiplex PCR; TCRdb's copy has only in-frame clones and lacks some. Of 110,000 or so clones in the sample, approximately 90% were seen once. CD4+CD25+CD127- Tregs, CD4+CD25- non-Tregs, CD4 and CD8 cells were sorted. Regarding this clone: What it recognizes is unknown.

The CDR3 runs to 16 residues. Germline CDR1 SGHDN, CDR2 FVKESK. V lost 0 bases and J 3 bases, leaving 13 bases between the germline ends. Whole-study findings and limits: The small number of patients limits these findings pending further validation. Expanding Tregs on activated donor B cells appeared to best identify donor-specific TCRbeta clones.

The sequencing input was CD4+ T cells from blood. The receptor was isolated from a human donor in good health. This sequence joins TRBV14 and TRBJ2-3; D gene uncertain. The CDR3 sequence: CASSQEYQLRTDTQYF. The CDR3 DNA reads TGTGCCAGCAGCCAAGAGTACCAATTGAGGACAGATACGCAGTATTTT. The variable domain in full, with the rest retrieved from reference TRBV14 and TRBJ2-3, is EAGVTQFPSHSVIEKGQTVTLRCDPISGHDNLYWYRRVMGKEIKFLLHFVKESKQDESGMPNNRFLAERTGGTYSTLKVQPAELEDSGVYFCASSQEYQLRTDTQYFGPGTRLTVL.